One sample yielded the 11 T cell receptor beta chains listed below, sequenced in a study of cytomegalovirus exposure and HLA in healthy donors. Amplification used 60 Vbeta primers and 13 Jbeta primers. Profiling relied on immunoSEQ multiplex PCR, and the TCRdb table lists in-frame clones only, not all of them. The sample records 200,000 or so clones, 65% to 80% being singletons. The material sequenced was PBMCs. The receptors originated from a man between 50 and 59 years old in good health and CMV-seronegative.

The V and J genes are TRBV5-1 and TRBJ2-7, with 7 positions matching TRBD1. The CDR3 totals 14 residues. The junction had 3 bases not matched to a gene; V was cut back by 3 bases and J by 0 bases. Germline loops: CDR1 SGHRS, CDR2 YFSETQ. DNA for the CDR3: TGCGCCAGCAGCTGGGACAGCAGCTCCTACGAGCAGTACTTC. This sequence encodes CASSWDSSSYEQYF.

This chain links TRBV7-3 with TRBJ2-6; 9 bases map to TRBD2. J gave up 4 bases and V 4 bases, and 14 bases lay outside the gene matches. Per the germline V gene, CDR1 is SGHTA and CDR2 is FQGTGA. The CDR3 has 19 amino acids. The CDR3 DNA sequence: TGTGCCAGCAGCTCGAGTGGGCTAGCGGGACTGGGGGGGGCCAACGTCCTGACTTTC. Translated: CASSSSGLAGLGGANVLTF.

The chain links TRBV6-6 to TRBJ1-4; D is unresolved. The CDR3 runs to 13 residues. V lost 6 bases and J 8 bases, leaving 13 bases between the germline ends. Germline V gives CDR1 MNHNY, CDR2 SVGAGI (reference sequence). CDR3 DNA: TGTGCCAGCAGCCGGAACCCGGAGGAAAAACTGTTTTTT. The encoded protein is CASSRNPEEKLFF.

The CDR3 loop is CASSIEGLAGNEQYF. CDR3 DNA: TGTGCCAGTAGTATAGAGGGACTAGCGGGAAACGAGCAGTACTTC. The chain recombines TRBV19 with TRBJ2-7; 13 bases agree with TRBD2. V gave up 0 bases and J gave up 5 bases; unmatched junction bases: 1. CDR3 length: 15 residues. Germline-derived CDR1 and CDR2 are LNHDA and SQIVND (reference sequence). The full variable domain, completed using reference TRBV19 and TRBJ2-7, is DGGITQSPKYLFRKEGQNVTLSCEQNLNHDAMYWYRQDPGQGLRLIYYSQIVNDFQKGDIAEGYSVSREKKESFPLTVTSAQKNPTAFYLCASSIEGLAGNEQYFGPGTRLTVT.

This clone was counted only a few times. The chain recombines TRBV28 with TRBJ1-2; no firm D call. The CDR3 sequence is 12 residues long. Trimming took 6 bases from V and 2 from J, leaving 7 bases between them. Germline CDR1 MDHEN, CDR2 SYDVKM. The CDR3 DNA follows: TGTGCCAGCAGCCCCCAGAACTATGGCTACACCTTC. Amino acid sequence: CASSPQNYGYTF.

V usage is TRBV27 and J usage is TRBJ2-7, with TRBD1 matching 10 bases. Germline lookup yields CDR1 MNHEY and CDR2 SMNVEV (reference sequence). The J segment lost 5 bases and the V segment lost 4 bases, leaving 14 bases of the junction unmatched. This CDR3 has 17 amino acids. CDR3 sequence reads: CASSSLAFGTGDDEQYF. The CDR3 bases are TGTGCCAGCAGTTCCTTGGCTTTCGGGACAGGGGACGACGAGCAGTACTTC.

The chain links TRBV18 to TRBJ2-1; TRBD2 is a possible D gene (5 bases). Trimming took off 5 bases at V and 0 bases at J, with 11 bases between the two ends. CDR3 length: 15 amino acids. Per germline, CDR1 KGHSH and CDR2 LQKENI. This CDR3 is CASSSGLSSYNEQFF. Written as DNA, the CDR3 is TGTGCCAGCTCATCCGGACTCAGCTCCTACAATGAGCAGTTCTTC.

The V and J genes are TRBV18 and TRBJ1-5; TRBD1 matches at 7 bases. The CDR3 spans 14 residues. Germline trimming cut 3 bases from V and 4 bases from J; bases unmatched to any gene: 3. Looked up from germline, CDR1 is KGHSH and CDR2 is LQKENI. The CDR3 region has the DNA TGTGCCAGCTCACCTGGGACAGAGAATCAGCCCCAGCATTTT. As protein: CASSPGTENQPQHF.

The chain recombines TRBV28 with TRBJ2-5; D might be TRBD1 (5 bases). The germline V gene has CDR1 MDHEN and CDR2 SYDVKM. Trimming stripped 8 bases from V and 7 bases from J, with 11 bases between. The CDR3 covers 11 residues. The CDR3: CASLDQGTQYF. CDR3 in DNA: TGTGCCAGCTTAGACCAGGGGACCCAGTACTTC.

A single count supports this clone. The chain carries TRBV9 and TRBJ2-1; D might be TRBD1 (5 bases). With 5 bases removed from V and 8 bases from J, the gap between germline ends came to 14 bases. This CDR3 has 13 residues. The germline V gene encodes CDR1 SGDLS and CDR2 YYNGEE. The CDR3 nucleotides are TGTGCCAGCAGTGCCCCCGTAGGGGATGAGCAGTTCTTC. It translates to CASSAPVGDEQFF.

The chain joins TRBV30 to TRBJ2-2; 12 positions agree with TRBD2. V shed 1 base, J shed 6 bases, and the junction held 3 bases outside the gene matches. The V gene's germline CDR1 is GTSNPN and CDR2 SVGIG (reference sequence). CDR3 size: 15 residues. CDR3 in DNA: TGTGCCTGGAGTGGACTAGCGGGAGACGCCGGGGAGCTGTTTTTT. It yields the protein CAWSGLAGDAGELFF.